The next 14 T cell receptor beta chains were all read from a single sample in a study of cytomegalovirus exposure and HLA in healthy donors (dated by TCRdb to about 2017). Library prep was done by the immunoSEQ multiplex PCR assay. For the multiplex PCR, a mixture combining 60 forward primers for TCR Vbeta segments and 13 reverse primers for TCR Jbeta segments was used. The source is immuneACCESS, and TCRdb retained only in-frame sequences with V and J called. Part of the clones is not carried over; for the studies checked, unresolved V genes explain less than half of this, and the remainder is unexplained. The sample data list about 300,000 clones, and about nine tenths of these were observed just once. Of the sample, roughly 4% is held by the ten largest clones. Sequences were obtained from PBMCs. The receptors stem from a man aged 35 to 55 in good health and CMV-seropositive.

In the case of this clone: A read error may produce the germline difference seen at one junction end. The chain recombines TRBV7-7 with TRBJ2-7, with 10 bases lining up with TRBD1. The CDR3 spans 15 residues. Germline V lookup: CDR1 SSHAT, CDR2 FNYEAQ (reference sequence). The CDR3 coding sequence is TGTGCTAGCAGCCGGGGGACAGGGGCGGGAAACGAGCAGTACTTC. Translated, it gives CASSRGTGAGNEQYF.

With respect to this clone: At one boundary the junction diverges from the germline segment, which might be a read error. The rearrangement links TRBV7-9 to TRBJ2-5, with D unresolved. This CDR3 contains 12 residues. Germline V gene data show CDR1 as SEHNR and CDR2 as FQNEAQ (reference sequence). Written as DNA, the CDR3 is TGTTCCAGCAGCATCTTGAGGGAGACCCAGTACTTC. Its translation is CSSSILRETQYF.

V and J are TRBV2 and TRBJ1-1, with TRBD1 identical over 8 bases. The CDR3 is 16 amino acids. Germline lookup yields CDR1 SNHLY and CDR2 FYNNEI. Germline trimming cut 8 bases from V and 2 bases from J; bases unmatched to any gene: 13. This chain's CDR3 is CASLFLTGELNTEAFF. For the CDR3, the DNA is TGTGCCAGCTTATTCTTGACAGGGGAACTTAACACTGAAGCTTTCTTT. The full variable domain, completed using reference TRBV2 and TRBJ1-1, is EPEVTQTPSHQVTQMGQEVILRCVPISNHLYFYWYRQILGQKVEFLVSFYNNEISEKSEIFDDQFSVERPDGSNFTLKIRSTKLEDSAMYFCASLFLTGELNTEAFFGQGTRLTVV.

The chain employs TRBV5-4 and TRBJ2-3, with no clear D. The germline V and J ends were trimmed by 4 bases and 5 bases, with 11 bases remaining between them. The V gene's germline CDR1 is SGHNT and CDR2 YYREEE (reference sequence). The CDR3 is 13 residues long. This chain's CDR3 is CASSVATGDTQYF. CDR3 nucleotide sequence: TGTGCCAGCAGCGTCGCAACGGGAGATACGCAGTATTTT. Full variable domain (outside the CDR3, taken from reference TRBV5-4 and TRBJ2-3): ETGVTQSPTHLIKTRGQQVTLRCSSQSGHNTVSWYQQALGQGPQFIFQYYREEENGRGNFPPRFSGLQFPNYSSELNVNALELDDSALYLCASSVATGDTQYFGPGTRLTVL.

V and J are TRBV28 and TRBJ1-6, with D perhaps TRBD1 (5 bases). The germline gives CDR1 MDHEN, CDR2 SYDVKM. This CDR3 comprises 15 residues. V was clipped by 5 bases and J by 8 bases, with 16 bases between them. This CDR3 reads CASSTKGWYDSPLHF. Here the CDR3 DNA reads TGTGCCAGCAGTACGAAGGGGTGGTATGATTCACCCCTCCACTTT.

The chain uses TRBV11-2 and TRBJ1-2, with 9 bases matching TRBD1. Germline CDR1 reads SGHAT; CDR2 reads FQNNGV. The CDR3 loop spans 14 amino acids. V shed 8 bases and J 0 bases; nucleotides not matched to a gene: 4. CDR3 DNA sequence: TGTGCCAGCGTACAGGGGGCGGCTAACTATGGCTACACCTTC. It translates to CASVQGAANYGYTF. The full variable domain, with the rest looked up from reference TRBV11-2 and TRBJ1-2, is EAGVAQSPRYKIIEKRQSVAFWCNPISGHATLYWYQQILGQGPKLLIQFQNNGVVDDSQLPKDRFSAERLKGVDSTLKIQPAKLEDSAVYLCASVQGAANYGYTFGSGTRLTVV.

J is TRBJ2-2 and V is TRBV27, with D possibly TRBD2 on 6 matching bases. The CDR3 sequence is 15 residues long. V lost 0 bases and J 4 bases, leaving 9 bases between the germline ends. Germline values: CDR1 MNHEY, CDR2 SMNVEV (reference sequence). The CDR3 region is CASSLSTGATGELFF. CDR3 coding DNA: TGTGCCAGCAGTTTATCCACGGGAGCCACCGGGGAGCTGTTTTTT.

The genes are TRBV7-9 and TRBJ2-1, with 13 bases lining up with TRBD2. V was pared by 5 bases and J by 0 bases, with 7 bases of the junction left unmatched. CDR1 SEHNR and CDR2 FQNEAQ come from the germline V gene (reference sequence). The CDR3 is 18 residues long. The CDR3 reads CASSHGTSGTRSYNEQFF. The CDR3 nucleotides are TGTGCCAGCAGCCACGGGACTAGCGGGACACGCTCCTACAATGAGCAGTTCTTC.

Note on this clone: Other DNA sequences within the sample encode an identical CDR3. This sequence joins TRBV4-1 and TRBJ2-7; 11 bases are a match to TRBD1. J was trimmed by 4 bases and V by 1 base; bases with no gene match: 0. CDR1 MGHRA and CDR2 YSYEKL come from the germline V gene. This CDR3 has 14 residues. In DNA form, the CDR3 reads TGCGCCAGCAGCCAAGGGGACAGGGGGTACGAGCAGTACTTC. Its translation is CASSQGDRGYEQYF.

The chain links TRBV7-2 to TRBJ2-4; 9 nucleotides line up with TRBD2. With V trimmed by 3 bases and J by 0 bases, 3 bases remained unmatched. The CDR3 sequence is 16 residues long. Germline CDR1 reads SGHTA; CDR2 reads FQGNSA. CDR3 bases: TGTGCCAGCAGCTTCGGACTAGCGTCAGCCAAAAACATTCAGTACTTC. Protein: CASSFGLASAKNIQYF.

The V call is TRBV12-5, the J call TRBJ2-5; possibly TRBD1 for D (7 bases). The CDR3 loop spans 13 amino acids. Germline V gene sequence: CDR1 LGHNT, CDR2 FRNRAP. V lost 7 bases and J lost 3, with 12 bases in between. CDR3 bases: TGTGCTAGTGCTCAGGGGGGCAAAGAGACCCAGTACTTC. Protein: CASAQGGKETQYF.

V is TRBV6-5 and J is TRBJ1-1, with 10 bases identical to TRBD1. The CDR3 is 15 amino acids. Trimming at V came to 2 bases and at J to 4 bases, leaving 4 bases not matched to a gene. In germline, CDR1 is MNHEY, CDR2 SVGAGI. CDR3 residues: CASSYRTGGITEAFF. Written as DNA, the CDR3 is TGTGCCAGCAGTTACAGGACAGGGGGGATCACTGAAGCTTTCTTT.

The chain uses TRBV9 and TRBJ1-1, with D tentatively TRBD1 (6 bases). CDR3 length: 15 amino acids. Germline V lookup: CDR1 SGDLS, CDR2 YYNGEE. Trimming pared 3 bases from V and 0 bases from J, leaving 12 bases between. The DNA of the CDR3 is TGTGCCAGCAGCGCACTCCAGGGGCTGAACACTGAAGCTTTCTTT. This translates into CASSALQGLNTEAFF. Complete variable domain (other parts from reference TRBV9 and TRBJ1-1): DSGVTQTPKHLITATGQRVTLRCSPRSGDLSVYWYQQSLDQGLQFLIQYYNGEERAKGNILERFSAQQFPDLHSELNLSSLELGDSALYFCASSALQGLNTEAFFGQGTRLTVV.

As regards this clone: Other nucleotide sequences from this sample produce the same CDR3. The chain combines TRBV7-2 with TRBJ2-7; possible D gene TRBD2, 5 bases. The germline CDR1 and CDR2 sequences are SGHTA and FQGNSA. The CDR3 spans 14 residues. The ends were cut back, 1 base at V and 4 bases at J, with 11 bases in the middle. CDR3 region: CASSLEGGSYEQYF. The CDR3 region has the DNA TGTGCCAGCAGCTTAGAAGGAGGCTCGTACGAGCAGTACTTC.